The T cell receptor beta chain described here comes from a study of a mutant IDH1 vaccine in newly diagnosed glioma listed by TCRdb under 2021. In terms of the full investigation: Of the approximately 33 patients who were treated, about 62% were male and 37.5% were female, and the mean age was around 40 years. Before enrollment, patients had received standard therapy of radiotherapy alone, temozolomide alone, or radiochemotherapy with temozolomide; most received the combination. Six visits were used for peripheral blood collection: V03 (baseline), V05, V07, V10, V12 and V13. Longitudinal TCRB deep sequencing was performed for around 23 treated patients wherever samples were available for exploratory analyses.

Overall study outcomes, separate from this receptor: Vaccine-induced immune responses across multiple MHC alleles were detected in about 93% of patients. No apparent relationship was observed between pseudoprogression and alterations in the top peripheral T cell clonotypes detected by TCRB sequencing. Selection of PBMC samples for TCRB deep sequencing was based on availability. The authors stated that sample limitations prevented analyses of patient blood samples from being reproduced.

CDR1 and CDR2 are drawn from the germline V gene: SGHAT, FQNNGV. The CDR3 contains 12 residues, cysteine and phenylalanine counted. Only the CDR3 DNA is retained, 36 bases long and in frame from the first base. V drops 0 bases and J drops 11 bases, leaving 5 bases in between. The method behind the library was the immunoSEQ multiplex PCR assay. The hsTCRB Kit was used according to the manufacturer's protocol to amplify rearranged TCR beta chain sequences. TCRB libraries were sequenced on an Illumina MiSeq. The paper's data handling went like this. Demultiplexing, trimming and gene mapping were performed with the kit vendor's proprietary platform. TCRdb provides this immuneACCESS table in a form limited to in-frame rearrangements. Some clones are lacking; in checked studies, under half of them reflect an unresolved V gene, and why the rest are absent is not known. V and J calls and clone size come straight from that table; D and trimming were deduced from the DNA. For this sample there are 50,000 or so clones; about four fifths appear just once. The top ten hold roughly 19% of the sample.

In regard to this clone: Which antigen it targets is not known. Base-call qualities are not available, and no considerably larger clone is one nucleotide away.

Explained via the paper, the time point label denotes: baseline, week 1 (first vaccination visit). Taken with the paper, the label for treatment or condition translates to: pre-vaccination baseline after standard-of-care therapy. Newly diagnosed WHO grade 3 or 4 IDH1-mutant astrocytomas showing loss of nuclear ATRX were present in the donors. The samples were drawn from NOA16, a multicentre, single-arm, open-label phase I trial in Germany that tested a mutant IDH1 peptide vaccine in humans for the first time. Blood drawn at visit V03 was used as the baseline sample for immunogenicity testing. The DNeasy Blood and Tissue Kit was used to extract genomic DNA from EDTA blood for TCRB sequencing.

The clonotype originates from a man between 18 and 29 years old with glioma. The sample was PBMCs, taken from a glioma patient treated with radiotherapy, temozolomide or both. The rearrangement combines TRBV11-2 with TRBJ1-6; no confident D gene assignment can be made. The nucleotide sequence reads as follows: TGTGCCAGCAGCTTAGAAATCCCACCCCTCCACTTT. Translated, this gives CASSLEIPPLHF.